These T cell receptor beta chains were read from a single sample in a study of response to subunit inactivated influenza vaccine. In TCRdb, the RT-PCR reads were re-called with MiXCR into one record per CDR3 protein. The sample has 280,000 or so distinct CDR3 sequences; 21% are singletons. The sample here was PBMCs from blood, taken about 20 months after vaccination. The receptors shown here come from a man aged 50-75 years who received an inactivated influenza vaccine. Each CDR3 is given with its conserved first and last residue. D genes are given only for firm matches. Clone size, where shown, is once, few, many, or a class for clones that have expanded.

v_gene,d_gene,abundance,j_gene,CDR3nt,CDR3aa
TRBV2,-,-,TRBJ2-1,TGTGCCAGCAGTGTGTACAGGGAGAATGAGCAGTTCTTC,CASSVYRENEQFF
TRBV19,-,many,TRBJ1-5,TGTGCCAGTCTTTCGACCCGGGGGGGGCCCCAGCATTTT,CASLSTRGGPQHF
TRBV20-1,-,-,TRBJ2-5,TGCAGTGTCCCCCCCAGGTCTGAGACCCAGTACTTC,CSVPPRSETQYF
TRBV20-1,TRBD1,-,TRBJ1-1,TGCAGTGCGAGACTCCCCCCGGGACAGCAGAACACTGAAGCTTTCTTT,CSARLPPGQQNTEAFF
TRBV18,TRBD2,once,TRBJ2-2,TGTGCCAGCTCACCCTGGGGACTAGCGGTGTTGGACACCGGGGAGCTGTTTTTT,CASSPWGLAVLDTGELFF
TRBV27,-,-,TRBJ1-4,TGTGCCAGCAGTACCGTCCTTTCTAGAAATGAAAAACTGTTTTTT,CASSTVLSRNEKLFF
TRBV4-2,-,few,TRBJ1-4,TGTGCCAGCAGCCAAGGGACAGCCAACCCCGGAGAAAAACTGTTTTTT,CASSQGTANPGEKLFF
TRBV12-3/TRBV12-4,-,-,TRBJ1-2,TGTGCCAGCAGTTTAAGGGGGGCGCCCTATGGCTACACCTTC,CASSLRGAPYGYTF
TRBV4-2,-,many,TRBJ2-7,TGTGCCAGCAGGCCCGAGGGTACAGTCTCCTACGAGCAGTACTTC,CASRPEGTVSYEQYF
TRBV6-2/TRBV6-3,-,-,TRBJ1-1,TGTGCCAGCAGTTCGTTTGCGAGGGGGACTGAAGCTTTCTTT,CASSSFARGTEAFF
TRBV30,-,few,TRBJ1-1,TGTGCCTGGAGTAAGAACACTGAAGCTTTCTTT,CAWSKNTEAFF
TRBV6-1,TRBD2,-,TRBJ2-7,TGTGCCAGCAGTGAAGCGAGGACTAGCGCCTACGAGCAGTACTTC,CASSEARTSAYEQYF
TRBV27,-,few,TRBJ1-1,-,CASSTSGGGVPFF
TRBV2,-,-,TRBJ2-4,TGTGCCAGCAGTTTTTTGAAACTCGGCATTCAGTACTTC,CASSFLKLGIQYF
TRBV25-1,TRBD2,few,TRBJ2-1,TGTGCCAGCAGTGCGACTAGCGGGAGACCGTACTACAATGAGCAGTTCTTC,CASSATSGRPYYNEQFF
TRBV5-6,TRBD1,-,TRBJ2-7,TGTGCCAGCAGCAAGGACAGGATATACGAGCAGTACTTC,CASSKDRIYEQYF
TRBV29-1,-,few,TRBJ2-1,TGCAGCGTCCCCGCCCCCACAAATGAGCAGTTCTTC,CSVPAPTNEQFF
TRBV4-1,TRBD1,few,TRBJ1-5,TGCGCCAGCAGACACCCGGACAGGCCCAATCAGCCCCAGCATTTT,CASRHPDRPNQPQHF
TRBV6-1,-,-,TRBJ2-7,TGTGCCAGCAGTGAACGACAGGACTACGAGCAGTACTTC,CASSERQDYEQYF
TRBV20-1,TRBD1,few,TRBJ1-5,TGCAGTGCTCGAAGGACAGGAGGACCGATTAGCAATCAGCCCCAGCATTTT,CSARRTGGPISNQPQHF
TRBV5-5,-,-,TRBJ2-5,TGTGCCAGCACCACACTAGTGTCTGTAGAGACCCAGTACTTC,CASTTLVSVETQYF
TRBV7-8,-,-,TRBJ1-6,TGTGCCAGCAGCTTGCGGGCCTTCTATAATTCACCCCTCCACTTT,CASSLRAFYNSPLHF
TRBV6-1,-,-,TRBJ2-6,TGTGCCAGCAGTGAAGGGGTGTGGAGCTCTGGGGCCAACGTCCTGACTTTC,CASSEGVWSSGANVLTF
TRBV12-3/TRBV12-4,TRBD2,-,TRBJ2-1,TGTGCCAGCAGTTGGATAGGGACTAGCGGGAGGGACAATGAGCAGTTCTTC,CASSWIGTSGRDNEQFF
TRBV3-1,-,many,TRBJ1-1,TGTGCCAGCAGCCAACTGAACACTGAAGCTTTCTTT,CASSQLNTEAFF
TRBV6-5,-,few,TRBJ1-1,TGTGCCAGCAGTTACTCGCGCAAGAACACTGAAGCTTTCTTT,CASSYSRKNTEAFF
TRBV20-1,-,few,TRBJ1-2,TGCAGTGCTAGAGATACTAACTATGGCTACACCTTC,CSARDTNYGYTF
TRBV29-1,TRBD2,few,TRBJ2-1,TGCAGCGTTTTGGCGGGAGTTATGCCCTCCTACAATGAGCAGTTCTTC,CSVLAGVMPSYNEQFF
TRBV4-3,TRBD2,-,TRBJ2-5,TGCGCCAGCAGCCGGGGGGGATCGGAAGAGACCCAGTACTTC,CASSRGGSEETQYF
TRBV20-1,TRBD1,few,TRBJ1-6,TGCAGTGCTAGACCGCACCCCGGGACAGATTCACCCCTCCACTTT,CSARPHPGTDSPLHF
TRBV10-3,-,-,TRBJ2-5,TGTGCCATCAGTGAGGTTACAGGTACCCGAGAGACCCAGTACTTC,CAISEVTGTRETQYF
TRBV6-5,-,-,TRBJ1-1,TGTGCCAGCAGTTACGGTCGGGTACCTAACACTGAAGCTTTCTTT,CASSYGRVPNTEAFF
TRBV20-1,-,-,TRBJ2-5,TGCAGCGCTGGCGATGCCCGGGTCCGACAAGAGACCCAGTACTTC,CSAGDARVRQETQYF
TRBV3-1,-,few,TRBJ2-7,TGTGCCAGCAGCCAAGATTGGTCTCGGGGTCCCTACGAGCAGTACTTC,CASSQDWSRGPYEQYF
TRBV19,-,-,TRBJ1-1,TGTGCCAGTAGTATCTTACCAGGGACTGAAGCTTTCTTT,CASSILPGTEAFF
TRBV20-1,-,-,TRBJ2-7,TGCAGTGCTAGAGGGAGGACGGACTCCTACGAGCAGTACTTC,CSARGRTDSYEQYF
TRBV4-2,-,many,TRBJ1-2,TGTGCCAGCAGCCCAAGATTCACGGGGGATGGACGTGGCTACACCTTC,CASSPRFTGDGRGYTF
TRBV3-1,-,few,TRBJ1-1,TGTGCCAGCAGCCCCGACCAAAACCAGAACGGGGCTTTCTTT,CASSPDQNQNGAFF
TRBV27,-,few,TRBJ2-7,TGTGCCAGCAGTCTCAGCATGGGGAAGGGGTACGAGCAGTACTTC,CASSLSMGKGYEQYF
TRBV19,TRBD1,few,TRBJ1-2,TGTGCCAGTAGTTTCTACCGGGACAGGGGGGACTATGGCTACACCTTC,CASSFYRDRGDYGYTF
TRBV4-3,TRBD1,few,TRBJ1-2,TGCGCCAGCAGCCAGGGGGGGACAGGGGGAACTGGTGGCTACACCTTC,CASSQGGTGGTGGYTF
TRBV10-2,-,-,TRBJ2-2,TGCGCCAGCGGGAACGGACGGGGGAGTACGAACACCGGGGAGCTGTTTTTT,CASGNGRGSTNTGELFF
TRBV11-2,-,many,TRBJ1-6,TGTGCCAGCAGCTCCCTAAGGGCAGTCCGAAATCCACCCCTCCACTTT,CASSSLRAVRNPPLHF
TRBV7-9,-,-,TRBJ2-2,TGTGCCAGCAGCTCGGGGGGCCCATTCAACACCGGGGAGCTGTTTTTT,CASSSGGPFNTGELFF
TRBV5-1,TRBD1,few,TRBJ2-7,TGCGCCAGCAGCGACACAGGGGGAGACTACGAGCAGTACTTC,CASSDTGGDYEQYF
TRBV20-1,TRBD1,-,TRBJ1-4,TGCAGTGCGCGTGACAGGGACTTAAAACTGTTTTTT,CSARDRDLKLFF
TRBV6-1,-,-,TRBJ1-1,TGTGCCAGCATGTCAGAAGGTGGACTAGAAGCTTTCTTT,CASMSEGGLEAFF
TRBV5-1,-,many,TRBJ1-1,TGCGCCAGCAGGTGGGGGGAGATGAACACTGAAGCTTTCTTT,CASRWGEMNTEAFF
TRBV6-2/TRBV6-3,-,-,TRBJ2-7,TGTGCCAGCAGCTCCGGGACACTCTCCTACGAGCAGTACTTC,CASSSGTLSYEQYF
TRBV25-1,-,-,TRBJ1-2,TGTGCCAGCAATCCAGGAGACAGGAACTATGGCTACACCTTC,CASNPGDRNYGYTF
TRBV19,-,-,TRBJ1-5,TGTGCCAGCCAATATGTCGGGGGCCAGCCCCAGCATTTT,CASQYVGGQPQHF